These T cell receptor beta chains were read from a single sample in a study of CD8 T cells in Susac syndrome. TCRdb independently ran MiXCR on the immunoSEQ multiplex PCR reads; one entry per CDR3 protein. This sample has 250,000 to 300,000 distinct CDR3 sequences, with 65% to 90% found just once. The sequenced sample consisted of CD8+ T cells from PBMCs. The receptor set was obtained from a human donor with multiple sclerosis. Both conserved end residues are part of each CDR3. The order of the fields is J gene, D gene, clone size, V gene, CDR3 protein, CDR3 DNA. D genes are given only for firm matches. Expanded clones are given a class, and other clones once, few, many or no size at all.

TRBJ1-2	-	-	TRBV13	CASSRGYGHTF	TGTGCCAGCAGCCGGGGATATGGCCACACCTTC
TRBJ2-7	TRBD2	few	TRBV5-8	CASTGLDSYEQYF	TGTGCCAGCACGGGACTAGACTCCTACGAGCAGTACTTC
TRBJ2-5	-	-	TRBV3-1	CASSPLIPSYREYQETQYF	TGTGCCAGCAGCCCGCTCATCCCCTCGTACAGGGAGTACCAAGAGACCCAGTACTTC
TRBJ1-3	-	-	TRBV5-6	CASSNSGTQMLSGNTIYF	TGTGCCAGCAGCAATTCCGGGACCCAAATGCTCTCTGGAAACACCATATATTTT
TRBJ2-7	TRBD2	-	TRBV9	CASSVGTSGRNEQYF	TGTGCCAGCAGCGTAGGGACTAGCGGGAGGAACGAGCAGTACTTC
TRBJ2-5	-	-	TRBV14	CASSTNRDFQGETQYF	TGTGCCAGCAGCACAAACCGGGACTTCCAAGGAGAGACCCAGTACTTC
TRBJ1-1	TRBD1	-	TRBV9	CASSAYAGQPDSAFF	TGTGCCAGCAGCGCCTATGCGGGACAGCCAGACTCGGCTTTCTTT
TRBJ2-1	-	-	TRBV20-1	CSARDTTGRRWNEQFF	TGCAGTGCTAGGGATACTACTGGGAGGAGGTGGAATGAGCAGTTCTTC
TRBJ1-1	-	-	TRBV12-3/TRBV12-4	CASSPQNRATEAFF	TGTGCCAGCAGCCCCCAAAACAGGGCCACTGAAGCTTTCTTT
TRBJ2-3	TRBD1	-	TRBV3-1	CASRPGQGAGTQYF	TGTGCCAGCAGGCCGGGACAGGGGGCTGGTACGCAGTATTTT
TRBJ2-7	-	few	TRBV11-2	CASSQTFSDSYEQYF	TGTGCCAGCAGTCAAACATTTAGCGACTCCTACGAGCAGTACTTC
TRBJ2-3	-	-	TRBV6-6	CASSYEGRSTDTQYF	TGTGCCAGCAGTTACGAGGGCCGCAGCACAGATACGCAGTATTTT
TRBJ2-7	-	-	TRBV12-3/TRBV12-4	CASSPMDVYEQYF	TGTGCCAGCAGTCCGATGGACGTCTACGAGCAGTACTTC
TRBJ1-4	TRBD1	-	TRBV7-9	CASSYRQGTNEKLFF	TGTGCCAGCAGCTATCGACAGGGTACTAATGAAAAACTGTTTTTT
TRBJ2-7	-	-	TRBV4-3	CASSQGAAAYEQYF	TGCGCCAGCAGCCAGGGGGCTGCAGCCTACGAGCAGTACTTC
TRBJ2-7	TRBD1	-	TRBV20-1	CSAPGTDYEQYF	TGCAGTGCTCCCGGGACAGACTACGAGCAGTACTTC
TRBJ2-3	TRBD2	-	TRBV6-2/TRBV6-3	CASSPPSGNTDTQYF	TGTGCCAGCAGCCCCCCTAGCGGGAACACAGATACGCAGTATTTT
TRBJ2-2	TRBD2	-	TRBV9	CASSRGAGLEATGELFF	TGTGCCAGCAGCCGAGGGGCTGGACTAGAAGCGACCGGGGAGCTGTTTTTT
TRBJ2-1	TRBD1	-	TRBV4-1	CASSQVGTGDYNEQFF	TGCGCCAGCAGCCAGGTCGGGACAGGGGACTACAATGAGCAGTTCTTC
TRBJ2-3	-	-	TRBV28	CASSLSSSKDTQYF	TGTGCCAGCAGTTTGAGCAGCAGCAAAGATACGCAGTATTTT
TRBJ2-1	-	-	TRBV6-5	CASSYSNSGLFF	TGTGCCAGCAGTTACTCGAATTCAGGGTTGTTCTTC
TRBJ1-2	TRBD1	-	TRBV24-1	CATSDPLSPLSGGDGYTF	TGTGCCACCAGTGATCCTTTGTCCCCGCTCTCAGGGGGCGATGGCTACACCTTC
TRBJ2-3	-	once	TRBV2	CASSWISPGGDTQYF	TGTGCCAGTAGCTGGATCTCCCCCGGAGGAGATACGCAGTATTTT
TRBJ2-7	TRBD1	-	TRBV13	CASSFRGQLTEQYF	TGTGCCAGCAGCTTTAGGGGACAGCTGACCGAGCAGTACTTC
TRBJ2-7	-	-	TRBV30	CAWGRGYSYEQYF	TGTGCCTGGGGAAGGGGCTACTCCTACGAGCAGTACTTC
TRBJ2-1	-	once	TRBV24-1	CATDHYNEQFF	TGTGCCACCGACCACTACAATGAGCAGTTCTTC
TRBJ1-1	-	-	TRBV15	CATGRDLDVNTEAFF	TGTGCCACCGGCAGAGATTTGGACGTGAACACTGAAGCTTTCTTT
TRBJ2-6	-	once	TRBV6-5	CASSYGPVLSGANVLTF	TGTGCCAGCAGTTACGGTCCAGTCCTCTCTGGGGCCAACGTCCTGACTTTC
TRBJ2-3	-	-	TRBV9	CASSVVGHEADTQYF	TGTGCCAGCAGCGTAGTAGGGCACGAGGCCGATACGCAGTATTTT
TRBJ1-3	-	-	TRBV12-5	CASALEGNTIYF	TGTGCTAGTGCCCTGGAAGGAAACACCATATATTTT
TRBJ2-7	-	-	TRBV20-1	CSASIGRVEAYF	TGCAGTGCTAGTATCGGCAGGGTCGAGGCGTACTTC
TRBJ2-3	-	few	TRBV7-8	CASSPESSTDTQYF	TGTGCCAGCAGCCCCGAGTCTAGCACAGATACGCAGTATTTT
TRBJ1-6	TRBD1	-	TRBV2	CASRPGTANNSPLHF	TGTGCCAGCAGACCCGGGACAGCGAATAATTCACCCCTCCACTTT
TRBJ2-7	TRBD1	-	TRBV5-1	CASSSGQGADEQYF	TGCGCCAGCAGCTCCGGACAGGGGGCAGACGAGCAGTACTTC
TRBJ2-5	-	-	TRBV5-1	CASSLARTYQGTQYF	TGCGCCAGCAGCTTGGCCAGGACGTACCAAGGGACCCAGTACTTC
TRBJ1-2	-	-	TRBV5-1	CASSLLRAYGYTF	TGCGCCAGCAGCTTGCTCAGGGCGTATGGCTACACCTTC
TRBJ2-1	TRBD1	-	TRBV30	CAWALQGIGNEQFF	TGTGCCTGGGCACTACAGGGGATCGGCAATGAGCAGTTCTTC
TRBJ2-7	-	-	TRBV27	CASSLGQGIGYEQYF	TGTGCCAGCAGTTTGGGGCAGGGGATCGGGTACGAGCAGTACTTC
TRBJ1-4	-	-	TRBV10-3	CAISEPGLTNEKLFF	TGTGCCATCAGTGAGCCGGGACTAACTAATGAAAAACTGTTTTTT
TRBJ2-3	TRBD2	-	TRBV6-1	CASSSSGGTDTQYF	TGTGCCAGCAGTTCTAGCGGGGGCACAGATACGCAGTATTTT
TRBJ2-7	-	-	TRBV29-1	CSALSYEQYF	TGCAGCGCGCTCTCCTACGAGCAGTACTTC
TRBJ2-1	-	-	TRBV20-1	CSASPTATYNEQFF	TGCAGTGCTAGTCCGACAGCCACCTACAATGAGCAGTTCTTC
TRBJ1-4	-	-	TRBV6-5	CASSYEGSNEKLFF	TGTGCCAGCAGTTACGAAGGGTCTAATGAAAAACTGTTTTTT
TRBJ2-3	-	-	TRBV4-3	CASSQGVTGWNTQYF	TGCGCCAGCAGCCAAGGGGTGACGGGATGGAATACGCAGTATTTT
TRBJ2-7	-	-	TRBV5-1	CASSSPPYEQYF	TGCGCCAGCAGCTCGCCGCCCTACGAGCAGTACTTC
TRBJ2-7	TRBD2	once	TRBV14	CASSQDPPTSQFDEQYF	TGTGCCAGCAGCCAAGATCCCCCGACTAGCCAATTCGACGAGCAGTACTTC
TRBJ2-1	-	few	TRBV28	CASSLSLSSYNEQFF	TGTGCCAGCAGTTTAAGCTTGAGCTCCTACAATGAGCAGTTCTTC
TRBJ1-5	-	-	TRBV28	CASSDGSAFGNQPQHF	TGTGCCAGCAGCGACGGGTCAGCTTTTGGCAATCAGCCCCAGCATTTT
TRBJ1-2	-	-	TRBV6-5	CASSYSSADYGYTF	TGTGCCAGCAGTTACTCATCTGCTGACTATGGCTACACCTTC
TRBJ2-1	TRBD2	-	TRBV28	CATSAGGTYNEQFF	TGTGCCACCTCGGCGGGAGGCACCTACAATGAGCAGTTCTTC
TRBJ2-7	TRBD1	-	TRBV12-3/TRBV12-4	CASSSGTAFYEQYF	TGTGCCAGCAGTTCCGGGACAGCCTTCTACGAGCAGTACTTC
TRBJ1-2	TRBD1	-	TRBV7-9	CASSLPGTGNYGYTF	TGTGCCAGCAGCCTCCCAGGGACAGGGAACTATGGCTACACCTTC
TRBJ2-4	-	-	TRBV20-1	CSAREIGLAKNIQYF	TGCAGTGCTAGAGAGATCGGCTTAGCCAAAAACATTCAGTACTTC
TRBJ2-7	TRBD2	-	TRBV7-8	CASSSGLAGGRRDYEQYF	TGTGCCAGCAGCTCGGGACTAGCGGGAGGCAGAAGGGACTACGAGCAGTACTTC
TRBJ2-3	-	-	TRBV27	CASSKRTTSTDTQYF	TGTGCCAGCAGTAAGCGGACTACTAGCACAGATACGCAGTATTTT
TRBJ2-3	-	-	TRBV19	CASSLTSTDTQYF	TGTGCCAGCAGTTTAACTAGCACAGATACGCAGTATTTT
TRBJ2-1	TRBD2	few	TRBV13	CASSFSGSSYNEQFF	TGTGCCAGCAGCTTTAGCGGGAGCTCCTACAATGAGCAGTTCTTC
TRBJ1-4	TRBD1	-	TRBV7-9	CASSSVGKDRRNEKLFF	TGTGCCAGCAGCTCAGTGGGGAAGGACAGGAGAAATGAAAAACTGTTTTTT
TRBJ2-7	-	few	TRBV27	CASSLMFGTGSYEQYF	TGTGCCAGCAGTTTAATGTTCGGGACGGGATCCTACGAGCAGTACTTC
TRBJ1-1	-	-	TRBV20-1	CSASEEMNTEAFF	TGCAGTGCTAGCGAGGAGATGAACACTGAAGCTTTCTTT